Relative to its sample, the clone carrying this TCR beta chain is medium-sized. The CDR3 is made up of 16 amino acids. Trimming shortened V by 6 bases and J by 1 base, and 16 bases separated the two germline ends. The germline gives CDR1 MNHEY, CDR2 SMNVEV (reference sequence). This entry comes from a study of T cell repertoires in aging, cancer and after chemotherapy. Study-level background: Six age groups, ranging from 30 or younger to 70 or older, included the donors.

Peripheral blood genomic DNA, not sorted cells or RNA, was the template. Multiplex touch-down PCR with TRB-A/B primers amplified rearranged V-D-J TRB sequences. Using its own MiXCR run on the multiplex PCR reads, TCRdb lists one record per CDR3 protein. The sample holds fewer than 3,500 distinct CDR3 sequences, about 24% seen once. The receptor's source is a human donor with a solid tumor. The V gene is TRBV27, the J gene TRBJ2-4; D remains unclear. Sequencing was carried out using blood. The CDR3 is CASSNNFGSAKNIQYF. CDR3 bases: TGTGCCAGCAGCAACAACTTTGGGTCCGCCAAAAACATTCAGTACTTC.